A selection of T cell receptor beta chains follows, all from one sample in a study of response to subunit inactivated influenza vaccine. MiXCR, run by TCRdb on the RT-PCR reads, gives a single entry per CDR3 protein. The sample holds 550,000 to 800,000 distinct CDR3 sequences, approximately 14% seen once. Sequencing was performed on PBMCs from blood, taken 11 to 12 days after vaccination. These receptors were obtained from a man over 45 who received an inactivated influenza vaccine. Both conserved end residues are part of each CDR3. Each record gives: D gene, clone size, J gene, V gene, CDR3 DNA, CDR3 protein. D genes are given only for firm matches. Expanded clones are given a class, and other clones once, few, many or no size at all.

D: NA; size: few; J: TRBJ2-2; V: TRBV9; DNA: TGTGCCAGCACGGAATTGGGGGACTCGAACACCGGGGAGCTGTTTTTT; CDR3: CASTELGDSNTGELFF
D: NA; size: few; J: TRBJ2-7; V: TRBV5-5; DNA: TGTGCCAGCAGCTTCCCATTGTTGAGCGAAAGCTCCTACGAGCAGTACTTC; CDR3: CASSFPLLSESSYEQYF
D: NA; size: NA; J: TRBJ2-7; V: TRBV5-5; DNA: TGTGCCAGCAGCTACCGACAGCTATACGAGCAGTACTTC; CDR3: CASSYRQLYEQYF
D: NA; size: NA; J: TRBJ1-6; V: TRBV6-5; DNA: TGTGCCAGCAGTTACCTGAGAGGCTGGGATTCACCCCTCCACTTT; CDR3: CASSYLRGWDSPLHF
D: NA; size: once; J: TRBJ1-1; V: TRBV15; DNA: TGTGCCACCAGCAGATCCGACACTGAAGCTTTCTTT; CDR3: CATSRSDTEAFF
D: TRBD1; size: many; J: TRBJ1-2; V: TRBV5-1; DNA: TGCGCCAGCAGCCCTGGGACAGGGAGCTATGGCTACACCTTC; CDR3: CASSPGTGSYGYTF
D: NA; size: few; J: TRBJ2-5; V: TRBV7-2; DNA: TGTGCCAGCAGCTTAAGTATTACAGAAGAGACCCAGTACTTC; CDR3: CASSLSITEETQYF
D: NA; size: few; J: TRBJ2-5; V: TRBV7-9; DNA: TGTGCCAGCAGCTACCCAACAAGCGGCGAAGAGACCCAGTACTTC; CDR3: CASSYPTSGEETQYF
D: TRBD1; size: many; J: TRBJ2-3; V: TRBV29-1; DNA: TGCAGCGTTGAAGATCTGCGGGACAGGGCCACAGATACGCAGTATTTT; CDR3: CSVEDLRDRATDTQYF
D: TRBD2; size: few; J: TRBJ2-1; V: TRBV10-3; DNA: TGTGCCACCGTTCGGGGCCAGCGGGGGGGAGGCTACAATGAGCAGTTCTTC; CDR3: CATVRGQRGGGYNEQFF
D: TRBD1; size: NA; J: TRBJ2-3; V: TRBV20-1; DNA: TGCAGTGCTCGTGAGGGGGCGTTGGAAGATACGCAGTATTTT; CDR3: CSAREGALEDTQYF
D: NA; size: NA; J: TRBJ2-5; V: TRBV28; DNA: TGTGCCAGCAGTCCGGCCTTTGAGGGCCCAAAGACCCAGTACTTC; CDR3: CASSPAFEGPKTQYF
D: NA; size: NA; J: TRBJ2-1; V: TRBV28; DNA: TGTGCCAGCAGTTATAACCATCAGGACGAAGATGAGCAGTTCTTC; CDR3: CASSYNHQDEDEQFF
D: TRBD2; size: NA; J: TRBJ2-5; V: TRBV7-3; DNA: TGTGCCAGCAGCTCGACTAGCGGGAGAGGAGGAGAGACCCAGTACTTC; CDR3: CASSSTSGRGGETQYF
D: NA; size: NA; J: TRBJ1-6; V: TRBV3-1; DNA: TGTGCCAGCAGCCAATCTGGGAGCAATTCACCCCTCCACTTT; CDR3: CASSQSGSNSPLHF
D: TRBD2; size: few; J: TRBJ2-1; V: TRBV12-3/TRBV12-4; DNA: TGTGCCAGCAGTTTAAGGACTAGCGTAAATGAGCAGTTCTTC; CDR3: CASSLRTSVNEQFF
D: TRBD1; size: NA; J: TRBJ2-1; V: TRBV6-2/TRBV6-3; DNA: TGTGCCAGCAGTTGGGGACAGGTTCTCTACAATGAGCAGTTCTTC; CDR3: CASSWGQVLYNEQFF
D: TRBD2; size: NA; J: TRBJ2-1; V: TRBV3-1; DNA: TGTGCCAGCAGCCAAGAAATACTAGCGGGACGCTCCTACAATGAGCAGTTCTTC; CDR3: CASSQEILAGRSYNEQFF
D: TRBD1; size: few; J: TRBJ2-7; V: TRBV10-2; DNA: TGCGCCAGCGGGGACAGGGCCTACGAGCAGTACTTC; CDR3: CASGDRAYEQYF
D: NA; size: NA; J: TRBJ2-5; V: TRBV13; DNA: TGTGCCAGCAGCTCCTCAGAGGACGAGGGGGGGATCCAAGAGACCCAGTACTTC; CDR3: CASSSSEDEGGIQETQYF
D: TRBD2; size: few; J: TRBJ2-5; V: TRBV7-2; DNA: TGTGCCAGCAGCTTAAGATTAGCGGGAATAAAAGAGACCCAGTACTTC; CDR3: CASSLRLAGIKETQYF
D: TRBD1; size: NA; J: TRBJ2-1; V: TRBV14; DNA: TGTGCCAGCAGCCAAGTCCAGCAGACAGGGGGACTCCCCCACCGGGGCTCCTACAATGAGCAGTTCTTC; CDR3: CASSQVQQTGGLPHRGSYNEQFF
D: NA; size: few; J: TRBJ1-5; V: TRBV12-3/TRBV12-4; DNA: TGTGCCAGCAGTGGACAGTCCCTTAATCAGCCCCAGCATTTT; CDR3: CASSGQSLNQPQHF
D: NA; size: NA; J: TRBJ2-1; V: TRBV20-1; DNA: TGCAGTGCACCTCTCGGCGGGAACTCCTACAATGAGCAGTTCTTC; CDR3: CSAPLGGNSYNEQFF
D: TRBD2; size: NA; J: TRBJ2-1; V: TRBV5-6; DNA: TGTTCCAGCAGCTGGGGGACTAGCGGAGAGCATGAGCAGTTCTTC; CDR3: CSSSWGTSGEHEQFF
D: TRBD2; size: few; J: TRBJ2-3; V: TRBV29-1; DNA: TGCAGCGTTCAGCGACTAGCGGGGACAGATACGCAGTATTTT; CDR3: CSVQRLAGTDTQYF
D: NA; size: few; J: TRBJ1-2; V: TRBV20-1; DNA: TGCAGGGCGGGGGGTTCTAACTATGGCTACACCTTC; CDR3: CRAGGSNYGYTF
D: NA; size: NA; J: TRBJ1-5; V: TRBV12-3/TRBV12-4; DNA: TGTGCCAGCAGTTTCATTGGGGGGGGGCCCCAGCATTTT; CDR3: CASSFIGGGPQHF
D: NA; size: few; J: TRBJ1-2; V: TRBV29-1; DNA: TGCAGCGCAAGTACAGGGACCGACTATGGCTACACCTTC; CDR3: CSASTGTDYGYTF
D: TRBD1; size: few; J: TRBJ2-5; V: TRBV11-1; DNA: TGTGCCAGCAGCTCTTTACGACAGGGGGGGAGAGGTGGAGAGACCCAGTACTTC; CDR3: CASSSLRQGGRGGETQYF
D: TRBD2; size: NA; J: TRBJ2-1; V: TRBV28; DNA: TGTGCCAGCAGTTTATTTAGCGGGAGGAGGGATGAGCAGTTCTTC; CDR3: CASSLFSGRRDEQFF
D: NA; size: few; J: TRBJ2-2; V: TRBV5-1; DNA: TGCGCCAGCAGCTCAATCCGGGGGTTGGACACCGGGGAGCTGTTTTTT; CDR3: CASSSIRGLDTGELFF
D: TRBD2; size: few; J: TRBJ2-3; V: TRBV24-1; DNA: TGTGCCACCAGTGATTTGGAGCGGGGCAAAGATACGCAGTATTTT; CDR3: CATSDLERGKDTQYF
D: NA; size: NA; J: TRBJ2-5; V: TRBV6-2/TRBV6-3; DNA: TGTGCCAGCAGTCCTAGCCGGCCGGGCCGCCAAGAGACCCAGTACTTC; CDR3: CASSPSRPGRQETQYF